The clone carrying this TCR beta chain was counted ten times or more. This entry is derived from a study of T cells in Graves' hyperthyroidism and ophthalmopathy. From RNA transcripts, TCR beta CDR3 regions were amplified. RT-PCR in the first round (using the HTBI primer set) targeted the TCR CDR3. TCRdb passed the multiplex PCR reads through MiXCR, listing each CDR3 protein once. Here the sample spans around 350,000 distinct CDR3 sequences, about a sixth being singletons. The sample consisted of blood. The source is a woman younger than 45 with Graves' hyperthyroidism that later progressed to Graves' ophthalmopathy.

CDR3 in amino acids: CSVDSGSERAQYF. In DNA, the CDR3 is TGCAGCGTTGATTCCGGTTCGGAGAGAGCCCAGTACTTC. The chain carries TRBV29-1 and TRBJ2-5, with D hard to call. CDR3 size: 13 residues. Germline CDR1 SQVTM, CDR2 ANQGSEA. Trimming removed 3 bases at V and 9 bases at J, with 17 bases between.